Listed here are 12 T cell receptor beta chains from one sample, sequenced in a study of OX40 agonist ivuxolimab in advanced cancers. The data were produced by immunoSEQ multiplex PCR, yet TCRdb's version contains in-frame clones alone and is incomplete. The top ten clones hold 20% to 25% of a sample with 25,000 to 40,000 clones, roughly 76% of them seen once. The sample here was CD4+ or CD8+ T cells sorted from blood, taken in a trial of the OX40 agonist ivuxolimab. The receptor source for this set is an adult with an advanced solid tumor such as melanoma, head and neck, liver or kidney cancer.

The CDR3 DNA reads TGTGCCAGCAGTTCGCCGGCCAACACAGATACGCAGTATTTT. Its protein is CASSSPANTDTQYF. V usage is TRBV27 and J usage is TRBJ2-3, with D hard to call. Between the trimmed V and J ends, which lost 4 bases and 2 bases, there was a span of 10 bases. This CDR3 is 14 amino acids long. Germline V gene sequence: CDR1 MNHEY, CDR2 SMNVEV (reference sequence).

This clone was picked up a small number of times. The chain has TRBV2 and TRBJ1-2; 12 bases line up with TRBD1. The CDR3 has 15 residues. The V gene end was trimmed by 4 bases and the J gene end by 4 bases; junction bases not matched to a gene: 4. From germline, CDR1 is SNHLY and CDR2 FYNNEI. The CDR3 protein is CASSVGTGGSYGYTF. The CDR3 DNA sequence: TGTGCCAGCAGTGTAGGGACAGGGGGCAGCTATGGCTACACCTTC.

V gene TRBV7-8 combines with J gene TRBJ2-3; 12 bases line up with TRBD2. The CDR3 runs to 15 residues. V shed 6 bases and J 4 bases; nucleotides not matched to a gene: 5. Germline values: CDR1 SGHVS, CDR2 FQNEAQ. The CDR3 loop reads CASSASGRVADTQYF. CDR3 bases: TGTGCCAGCAGTGCTAGCGGGAGGGTCGCAGATACGCAGTATTTT. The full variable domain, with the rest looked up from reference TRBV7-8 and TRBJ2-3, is GAGVSQSPRYKVAKRGQDVALRCDPISGHVSLFWYQQALGQGPEFLTYFQNEAQLDKSGLPSDRFFAERPEGSVSTLKIQRTQQEDSAVYLCASSASGRVADTQYFGPGTRLTVL.

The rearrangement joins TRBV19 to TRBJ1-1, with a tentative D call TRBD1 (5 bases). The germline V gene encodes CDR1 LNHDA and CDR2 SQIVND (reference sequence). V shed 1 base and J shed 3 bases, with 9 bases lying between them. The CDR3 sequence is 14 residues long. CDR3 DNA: TGTGCCAGTAGTATAGTTGAAGGGGACACTGAAGCTTTCTTT. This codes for CASSIVEGDTEAFF.

CDR3: CASSPFTSANYEQYF. CDR3 DNA sequence: TGTGCCAGCAGCCCATTCACTAGCGCGAACTACGAGCAGTACTTC. The chain couples TRBV7-6 to TRBJ2-7; 7 bases fit TRBD2. Germline trimming cut 5 bases from V and 3 bases from J; bases unmatched to any gene: 10. CDR3 length: 15 amino acids. Germline values: CDR1 SGHVS, CDR2 FNYEAQ.

As DNA, the CDR3 is TGTGCCAGCAGCCCAGGACAGGGGACGACCGGGGAGCTGTTTTTT. Its translation is CASSPGQGTTGELFF. The chain carries TRBV11-2 and TRBJ2-2, with TRBD1 matching over 9 bases. Per germline, CDR1 SGHAT and CDR2 FQNNGV. V lost 5 bases and J lost 5; bases outside the gene matches: 6. The CDR3 runs to 15 residues.

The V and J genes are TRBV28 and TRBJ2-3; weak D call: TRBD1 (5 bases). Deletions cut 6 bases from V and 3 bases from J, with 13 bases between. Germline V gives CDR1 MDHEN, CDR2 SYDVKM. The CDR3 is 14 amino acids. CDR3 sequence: CASSPLGHTDTQYF. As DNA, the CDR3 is TGTGCCAGCAGCCCCCTGGGGCATACAGATACGCAGTATTTT.

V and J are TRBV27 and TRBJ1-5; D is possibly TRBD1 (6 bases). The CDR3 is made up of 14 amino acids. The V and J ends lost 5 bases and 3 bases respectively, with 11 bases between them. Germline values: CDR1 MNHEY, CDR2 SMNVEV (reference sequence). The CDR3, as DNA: TGTGCCAGCAGTACCGGACAGCTCAATCAGCCCCAGCATTTT. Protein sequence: CASSTGQLNQPQHF.

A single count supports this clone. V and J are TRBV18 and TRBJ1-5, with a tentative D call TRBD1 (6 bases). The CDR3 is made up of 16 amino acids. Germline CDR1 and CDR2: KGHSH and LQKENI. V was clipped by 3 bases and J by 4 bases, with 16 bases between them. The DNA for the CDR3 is TGTGCCAGCTCACCCACGAGGGGGGCCCCAAATCAGCCCCAGCATTTT. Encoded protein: CASSPTRGAPNQPQHF.

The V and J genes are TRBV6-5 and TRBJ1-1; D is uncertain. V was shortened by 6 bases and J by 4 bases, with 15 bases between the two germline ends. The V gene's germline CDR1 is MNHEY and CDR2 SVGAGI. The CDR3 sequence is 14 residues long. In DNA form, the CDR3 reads TGTGCCAGCAGACCGGACGCCCGGGGCACTGAAGCTTTCTTT. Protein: CASRPDARGTEAFF.

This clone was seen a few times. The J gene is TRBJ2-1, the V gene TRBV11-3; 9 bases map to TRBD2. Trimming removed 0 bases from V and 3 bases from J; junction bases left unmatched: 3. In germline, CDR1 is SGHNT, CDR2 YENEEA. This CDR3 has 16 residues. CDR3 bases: TGTGCCAGCAGCTTAGATCGACTAGCGGACTACAATGAGCAGTTCTTC. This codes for CASSLDRLADYNEQFF.

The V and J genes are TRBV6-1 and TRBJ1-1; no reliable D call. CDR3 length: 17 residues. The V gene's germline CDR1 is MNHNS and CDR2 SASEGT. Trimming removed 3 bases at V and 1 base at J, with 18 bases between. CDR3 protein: CASSEGRSRRSNTEAFF. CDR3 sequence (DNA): TGTGCCAGCAGTGAGGGCAGATCACGAAGATCGAACACTGAAGCTTTCTTT.